This record covers a single T cell receptor beta chain. What it binds is not known. A sample-barcoded 5' primer and a J-beta primer mix were used in a second PCR of about 7 to 12 cycles. TCRdb re-called the 5' RACE reads through MiXCR, storing one row per CDR3 protein. The sample shows 980,000 or so distinct CDR3 sequences, around 49% of them seen only once. The sample comes from a study of blood T cells in healthy people across ages. Sample donors were healthy Caucasian individuals that came from Russia, aged 6 to 90. Peripheral blood from each donor was collected in a volume of 9.5 to 10 milliliters. CDR3 length equals 16 residues. Germline V gene sequence: CDR1 LGHDT, CDR2 YNNKEL (reference sequence). With 0 bases clipped from V and 1 base from J, the junction kept 3 bases outside the gene matches. Points from the study as a whole: Comparison with aged donors showed that long-lived donors had more naive CD4+ cells and higher diversity. Strong correlation existed between TCR beta diversity and naive T cell percentage.

Sequenced sample: blood. This chain connects TRBV3-1 to TRBJ2-4; 7 bases map to TRBD2. The TCR originated in a man aged 25-40 years in good health. The CDR3 here is CASSQDAGRAKNIQYF. The CDR3 region has the DNA TGTGCCAGCAGCCAAGATGCCGGGAGGGCCAAAAACATTCAGTACTTC. The whole variable domain, filled in from reference TRBV3-1 and TRBJ2-4, reads DTAVSQTPKYLVTQMGNDKSIKCEQNLGHDTMYWYKQDSKKFLKIMFSYNNKELIINETVPNRFSPKSPDKAHLNLHINSLELGDSAVYFCASSQDAGRAKNIQYFGAGTRLSVL.